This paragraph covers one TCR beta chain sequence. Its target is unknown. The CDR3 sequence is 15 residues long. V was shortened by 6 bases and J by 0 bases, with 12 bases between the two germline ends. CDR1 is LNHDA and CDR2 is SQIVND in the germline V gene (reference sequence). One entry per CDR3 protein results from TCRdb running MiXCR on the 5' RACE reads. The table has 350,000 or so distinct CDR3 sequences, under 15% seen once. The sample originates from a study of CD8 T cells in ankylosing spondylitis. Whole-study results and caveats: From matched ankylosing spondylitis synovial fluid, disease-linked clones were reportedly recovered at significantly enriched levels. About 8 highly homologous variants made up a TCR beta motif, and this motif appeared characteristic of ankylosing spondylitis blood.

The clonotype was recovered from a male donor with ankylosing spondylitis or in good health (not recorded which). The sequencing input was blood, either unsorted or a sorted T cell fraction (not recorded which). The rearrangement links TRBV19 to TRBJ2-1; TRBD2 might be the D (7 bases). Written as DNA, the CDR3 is TGTGCCAGTAGGACAGGCGGGAGCTCCTACAATGAGCAGTTCTTC. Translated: CASRTGGSSYNEQFF.